The 25 T cell receptor beta chains below come from one sample, sequenced in a study of preoperative IRX-2 immunotherapy in early breast cancer. The data were produced by immunoSEQ multiplex PCR, yet TCRdb's version contains in-frame clones alone and is incomplete. The repertoire holds roughly 62,000 clones, roughly 95% seen once, with approximately 1.8% in the top ten. As for treatment: preoperative locoregional IRX-2 cytokine immunotherapy. This sample was taken from a patient treated with IRX-2 immunotherapy. Source of these receptors: a human donor with breast cancer.

This rearrangement joins TRBV28 to TRBJ2-3; 7 bases line up with TRBD2. The junction had 6 bases not matched to a gene; V was cut back by 6 bases and J by 0 bases. The germline CDR1 and CDR2 sequences are MDHEN and SYDVKM. The CDR3 is 15 amino acids. The CDR3 coding sequence is TGTGCCAGCAGGGACCTAGCGGAAAGCACAGATACGCAGTATTTT. It translates to CASRDLAESTDTQYF.

The chain employs TRBV28 and TRBJ1-2; D is possibly TRBD1 (5 bases). CDR1 and CDR2 from the germline V gene are MDHEN and SYDVKM. This CDR3 is 14 amino acids long. The V end was cut by 3 bases, the J end by 4 bases, with 12 bases between. This chain's CDR3 is CASSFAGMGYGYTF. Written as DNA, the CDR3 is TGTGCCAGCAGTTTCGCAGGGATGGGCTATGGCTACACCTTC.

V gene TRBV27 combines with J gene TRBJ2-7; 7 bases map to TRBD1. This CDR3 comprises 16 residues. V shed 5 bases and J 3 bases; nucleotides not matched to a gene: 13. Germline V gene data show CDR1 as MNHEY and CDR2 as SMNVEV (reference sequence). CDR3 sequence (DNA): TGTGCCAGCAGTGCCACCGCCAGGCCAGGGGGCTACGAGCAGTACTTC. It translates to CASSATARPGGYEQYF.

This chain links TRBV18 with TRBJ2-3, with 10 bases lining up with TRBD2. CDR3 length equals 15 residues. CDR1 and CDR2 (germline): KGHSH, LQKENI. The J segment lost 2 bases and the V segment lost 2 bases, leaving 1 base of the junction unmatched. The CDR3 sequence is CASSPGTSVTDTQYF. For the CDR3, the DNA is TGTGCCAGCTCACCAGGGACTAGCGTCACAGATACGCAGTATTTT.

This chain uses TRBV9 with TRBJ2-1; 11 bases match TRBD2. With 0 bases clipped from V and 4 bases from J, the junction kept 6 bases outside the gene matches. The CDR3 is made up of 17 amino acids. CDR1 and CDR2 from the germline V gene are SGDLS and YYNGEE. CDR3 in DNA: TGTGCCAGCAGCGTAGCTTATGGGACTAGCGGATACAATGAGCAGTTCTTC. Translated: CASSVAYGTSGYNEQFF.

The chain combines TRBV30 with TRBJ2-7; D not resolved. V was pared by 0 bases and J by 4 bases, with 10 bases between. Germline-derived CDR1 and CDR2 are GTSNPN and SVGIG (reference sequence). There are 13 residues in the CDR3. The CDR3 nucleotides read TGTGCCTGGAGTGTGGCAGCTCTTTACGAGCAGTACTTC. Residues: CAWSVAALYEQYF.

This chain links TRBV7-3 with TRBJ2-5, with 11 positions matching TRBD2. The germline CDR1 and CDR2 sequences are SGHTA and FQGTGA. The CDR3 consists of 17 residues. V lost 5 bases and J lost 4; bases outside the gene matches: 12. The CDR3 DNA sequence: TGTGCCAGCAGCCCAGCCCCCCCTCTAGCGGGGGGAGAGACCCAGTACTTC. Protein product: CASSPAPPLAGGETQYF. Using reference TRBV7-3 and TRBJ2-5 for the parts outside the CDR3, the full variable domain is GAGVSQTPSNKVTEKGKYVELRCDPISGHTALYWYRQSLGQGPEFLIYFQGTGAADDSGLPNDRFFAVRPEGSVSTLKIQRTERGDSAVYLCASSPAPPLAGGETQYFGPGTRLLVL.

The chain employs TRBV5-1 and TRBJ1-3; TRBD1 might be the D (5 bases). Germline CDR1 is SGHRS and CDR2 is YFSETQ. The CDR3 consists of 15 residues. Trimming took off 7 bases at V and 0 bases at J, with 14 bases between the two ends. The CDR3: CASYRGDDSGNTIYF. The CDR3 DNA is TGCGCCAGCTACCGGGGGGACGACTCTGGAAACACCATATATTTT.

This CDR3 is CASSGQGHYNEQFF. The CDR3 region has the DNA TGTGCCAGCAGCGGACAGGGGCATTACAATGAGCAGTTCTTC. V is TRBV7-2 and J is TRBJ2-1; 9 bases fit TRBD1. There are 14 residues in the CDR3. Germline V lookup: CDR1 SGHTA, CDR2 FQGNSA. The trim removed 5 bases at V and 4 bases at J, leaving 3 bases unmatched.

This chain joins TRBV5-1 and TRBJ1-1; possible D gene TRBD1, 6 bases. This CDR3 is built from 15 residues. V was clipped by 2 bases and J by 5 bases, with 16 bases between them. The germline gives CDR1 SGHRS, CDR2 YFSETQ. In DNA form, the CDR3 reads TGCGCCAGCAGCTTTCTACAGGGAGGAGGGACTGAAGCTTTCTTT. This sequence encodes CASSFLQGGGTEAFF.

This chain connects TRBV19 to TRBJ2-1; 10 bases fit TRBD1. V shed 3 bases, J shed 6 bases, and the junction held 5 bases outside the gene matches. The germline V gene encodes CDR1 LNHDA and CDR2 SQIVND (reference sequence). There are 15 residues in the CDR3. DNA of the CDR3: TGTGCCAGTAGTATCGGGACAGGGGACGCCAATGAGCAGTTCTTC. Translated, it gives CASSIGTGDANEQFF.

The V call is TRBV9, the J call TRBJ2-3; D is possibly TRBD1 (5 bases). Germline V gene lookup returns CDR1 SGDLS and CDR2 YYNGEE. The CDR3 is 14 residues long. V was clipped by 2 bases and J by 4 bases, with 11 bases between them. The CDR3 sequence: CASSVGRGSDTQYF. CDR3 nucleotides: TGTGCCAGCAGCGTGGGAAGGGGCTCAGATACGCAGTATTTT.

The chain combines TRBV5-1 with TRBJ1-3; D gene unclear. The germline V and J ends were trimmed by 1 base and 0 bases, with 8 bases remaining between them. Germline V gives CDR1 SGHRS, CDR2 YFSETQ. The CDR3 runs 15 residues. The CDR3 spells CASSLSRSSGNTIYF. CDR3 DNA sequence: TGCGCCAGCAGCTTGTCCCGGAGCTCTGGAAACACCATATATTTT.

This rearrangement joins TRBV18 to TRBJ1-3; D is possibly TRBD1 (5 bases). Trimming shortened V by 3 bases and J by 0 bases, and 6 bases separated the two germline ends. Germline V CDR1 and CDR2: KGHSH, LQKENI. The CDR3 covers 14 residues. The CDR3 DNA follows: TGTGCCAGCTCACCGACAGTCTCTGGAAACACCATATATTTT. Amino acids: CASSPTVSGNTIYF. Using reference TRBV18 and TRBJ1-3 for the parts outside the CDR3, the full variable domain is NAGVMQNPRHLVRRRGQEARLRCSPMKGHSHVYWYRQLPEEGLKFMVYLQKENIIDESGMPKERFSAEFPKEGPSILRIQQVVRGDSAAYFCASSPTVSGNTIYFGEGSWLTVV.

This clone appeared once. The chain has TRBV2 and TRBJ2-7, with D uncertain. Germline lookup yields CDR1 SNHLY and CDR2 FYNNEI. CDR3 length: 11 residues. V lost 4 bases and J 4 bases, leaving 5 bases between the germline ends. In nucleotides, the CDR3 is TGTGCCAGCAGTGCTGAGTACGAGCAGTACTTC. Residues: CASSAEYEQYF.

J is TRBJ2-3 and V is TRBV6-5; TRBD2 matches 12 bases. Trimming at V came to 5 bases and at J to 7 bases, leaving 7 bases not matched to a gene. The CDR3 totals 15 residues. Per germline, CDR1 MNHEY and CDR2 SVGAGI. The CDR3 spells CASSTLAGGPYTQYF. In DNA form, the CDR3 reads TGTGCCAGCAGTACACTAGCGGGAGGACCCTATACGCAGTATTTT.

The V call is TRBV27, the J call TRBJ2-7, with no clear D. Germline loops: CDR1 MNHEY, CDR2 SMNVEV (reference sequence). This CDR3 comprises 13 residues. The V end was cut by 1 base, the J end by 2 bases, with 6 bases between. The CDR3 DNA sequence: TGTGCCAGCAGTTTATACCCCCCCTACGAGCAGTACTTC. It is translated as CASSLYPPYEQYF.

This sequence joins TRBV6-5 and TRBJ1-6; D possibly corresponds to TRBD1 (6 bases). The CDR3 is 15 amino acids. V was cut by 7 bases and J by 6 bases, with 16 bases left in between. Per the germline V gene, CDR1 is MNHEY and CDR2 is SVGAGI. CDR3 sequence: CASTNRGGANSPLHF. The CDR3 DNA follows: TGTGCCAGCACCAACCGCGGGGGGGCTAATTCACCCCTCCACTTT.

The chain employs TRBV19 and TRBJ2-2, with D possibly TRBD2 on 6 matching bases. Germline-derived CDR1 and CDR2 are LNHDA and SQIVND (reference sequence). CDR3 size: 15 residues. Trimming pared 3 bases from V and 7 bases from J, leaving 15 bases between. The CDR3 here is CASSIQGAGLGELFF. For the CDR3, the DNA is TGTGCCAGTAGTATTCAGGGAGCGGGCCTCGGGGAGCTGTTTTTT. Full variable domain (missing parts from reference TRBV19 and TRBJ2-2): DGGITQSPKYLFRKEGQNVTLSCEQNLNHDAMYWYRQDPGQGLRLIYYSQIVNDFQKGDIAEGYSVSREKKESFPLTVTSAQKNPTAFYLCASSIQGAGLGELFFGEGSRLTVL.

The rearrangement uses TRBV10-3 and TRBJ2-1; weak D call: TRBD2 (6 bases). Germline loops: CDR1 ENHRY, CDR2 SYGVKD. This CDR3 is 16 amino acids long. V shed 0 bases and J shed 6 bases, with 15 bases lying between them. The CDR3 loop is CAISESSGLGLNEQFF. CDR3 DNA sequence: TGTGCCATCAGTGAGTCTTCGGGACTGGGCCTCAATGAGCAGTTCTTC.

This clone appeared a single time. The rearrangement joins TRBV19 to TRBJ1-4; no clear D gene. Per the germline V gene, CDR1 is LNHDA and CDR2 is SQIVND (reference sequence). V shed 3 bases and J shed 6 bases, with 11 bases lying between them. CDR3 size: 14 residues. CDR3 sequence (DNA): TGTGCCAGTAGTATTTTGGAGACCCATGAAAAACTGTTTTTT. Residues: CASSILETHEKLFF.

The rearrangement joins TRBV30 to TRBJ2-1; 8 bases are a match to TRBD2. With 3 bases clipped from V and 3 bases from J, the junction kept 4 bases outside the gene matches. Germline CDR1 is GTSNPN and CDR2 is SVGIG (reference sequence). The CDR3 contains 14 residues. The chain's CDR3 is CAWRGGGIYNEQFF. The CDR3 DNA sequence: TGTGCCTGGAGAGGCGGGGGGATCTACAATGAGCAGTTCTTC.

The sample holds one count of this clone. The chain links TRBV6-5 to TRBJ1-4, with 9 bases identical to TRBD1. The germline V gene has CDR1 MNHEY and CDR2 SVGAGI. The CDR3 spans 14 residues. Trimming at V came to 7 bases and at J to 7 bases, leaving 7 bases not matched to a gene. The CDR3 loop is CASKTGGAGEKLFF. CDR3 nucleotides: TGTGCCAGCAAAACAGGGGGCGCGGGTGAAAAACTGTTTTTT.

The rearrangement joins TRBV5-4 to TRBJ2-1; D possibly corresponds to TRBD2 (6 bases). The germline V gene has CDR1 SGHNT and CDR2 YYREEE (reference sequence). V gave up 4 bases and J gave up 5 bases, with 19 bases separating them. This CDR3 has 16 residues. The CDR3: CASSPEVSGRDNEQFF. As DNA, the CDR3 is TGTGCCAGCAGCCCGGAGGTAAGCGGGCGGGACAATGAGCAGTTCTTC.

The chain recombines TRBV23-1 with TRBJ1-5; possible D gene TRBD1, 5 bases. TRBV23-1 is recorded as an ORF, its role being uncertain. V was trimmed by 2 bases and J by 4 bases, leaving 21 bases between them. The CDR3 totals 18 residues. CDR3 coding DNA: TGCGCCAGCAGTCAACCCTCGGTTGCCAGGGTTACGAATCAGCCCCAGCATTTT. It codes for CASSQPSVARVTNQPQHF.